These 14 T cell receptor beta chains came from one sample sequenced in a study of shared clonotypes between healthy human individuals. Naivety among CD8 cells was defined by CD45RO negativity and positive CCR7 selection, thereby excluding terminally differentiated effector memory CD45RA+ cells. Measured with immunoSEQ multiplex PCR; TCRdb has only the in-frame clones, and not every one. The table shows some 2,100,000 clones, with 93% occurring only once. The sample taken for sequencing was naive CD8+ T cells from PBMCs. These receptors were collected from a man aged 18 to 35 in good health. Some clones in this sample may be carry-over from other donors' samples.

The CDR3: CASSLGVIFDEQFF. The CDR3 bases are TGTGCCAGCAGCTTAGGTGTCATATTCGATGAGCAGTTCTTC. The chain combines TRBV7-9 with TRBJ2-1; D call uncertain. V lost 1 base, J lost 8 bases, and 12 bases lay in between. CDR3 length: 14 amino acids. Germline lookup yields CDR1 SEHNR and CDR2 FQNEAQ (reference sequence).

The chain couples TRBV5-1 to TRBJ2-2; 10 bases line up with TRBD2. The CDR3 covers 17 residues. With 1 base clipped from V and 3 bases from J, the junction kept 6 bases outside the gene matches. Germline V lookup: CDR1 SGHRS, CDR2 YFSETQ. This CDR3 reads CASSLTLAGDYTGELFF. CDR3 DNA: TGCGCCAGCAGCTTGACCCTAGCGGGAGACTACACCGGGGAGCTGTTTTTT.

The chain carries TRBV27 and TRBJ2-2; D unclear. Germline V gene sequence: CDR1 MNHEY, CDR2 SMNVEV (reference sequence). The CDR3 extends over 15 amino acids. With 2 bases removed from V and 4 bases from J, the gap between germline ends came to 11 bases. Here the CDR3 reads CASSLGLGSTGELFF. The DNA of the CDR3 is TGTGCCAGCAGTTTAGGGTTGGGGTCCACCGGGGAGCTGTTTTTT.

V is TRBV7-2 and J is TRBJ2-5; 8 bases are a match to TRBD1. The CDR3 is 16 residues long. V shed 1 base and J 5 bases; nucleotides not matched to a gene: 9. Germline CDR1 and CDR2: SGHTA and FQGNSA. The CDR3 is CASSLGFRGRGETQYF. Here the CDR3 DNA reads TGTGCCAGCAGCTTAGGATTCAGGGGGCGAGGGGAGACCCAGTACTTC.

The chain carries TRBV10-1 and TRBJ1-1; D call uncertain. V was pared by 0 bases and J by 13 bases, with 18 bases between. The CDR3 sequence is 14 residues long. Germline lookup yields CDR1 WNHNN and CDR2 SYGVQD (reference sequence). The CDR3 sequence is CASSESRGTLDVFF. The CDR3 coding sequence is TGCGCCAGCAGTGAGTCTCGGGGTACCCTGGACGTTTTCTTT.

This rearrangement joins TRBV5-1 to TRBJ1-1; D may be TRBD1 (5 bases). The CDR3 spans 13 residues. Trimming stripped 2 bases from V and 6 bases from J, with 11 bases between. Per the germline V gene, CDR1 is SGHRS and CDR2 is YFSETQ. The CDR3 protein is CASSLIQGAEAFF. As DNA, the CDR3 is TGCGCCAGCAGCTTAATTCAGGGAGCTGAAGCTTTCTTT. Full variable domain (remainder filled in from reference TRBV5-1 and TRBJ1-1): KAGVTQTPRYLIKTRGQQVTLSCSPISGHRSVSWYQQTPGQGLQFLFEYFSETQRNKGNFPGRFSGRQFSNSRSEMNVSTLELGDSALYLCASSLIQGAEAFFGQGTRLTVV.

Notes on this clone: The sample carries other DNA sequences with the same CDR3. The rearrangement joins TRBV27 to TRBJ2-5; D unresolved. Trimming pared 4 bases from V and 5 bases from J, leaving 5 bases between. Germline lookup yields CDR1 MNHEY and CDR2 SMNVEV (reference sequence). CDR3 length: 11 amino acids. The CDR3 loop is CASSSSETQYF. CDR3 in DNA: TGTGCCAGCAGTTCCTCGGAGACCCAGTACTTC.

CDR3 in DNA: TGTGCCAGCAGTCCGATAGCGGGATTGGGCACAGATACGCAGTATTTT. The encoded protein is CASSPIAGLGTDTQYF. This chain connects TRBV27 to TRBJ2-3; 8 nucleotides match TRBD2. This CDR3 contains 16 residues. The V segment lost 5 bases and the J segment 1 base; nucleotides outside the gene matches: 8. Germline loops: CDR1 MNHEY, CDR2 SMNVEV (reference sequence).

This sequence joins TRBV15 and TRBJ2-7; D unclear. The CDR3 runs to 14 residues. The V end lost 1 base, the J end lost 1 base, and 8 bases lay between the germline ends. CDR1 and CDR2 from the germline V gene are LNHNV and YYDKDF (reference sequence). CDR3 bases: TGTGCCACCAGCAGAGGCGTAGGTTCCTACGAGCAGTACTTC. Protein: CATSRGVGSYEQYF.

Comment on this clone: Other nucleotide sequences in the sample specify the same CDR3. The chain is built from TRBV11-2 and TRBJ2-7; 8 positions match TRBD1. The CDR3 extends over 13 amino acids. Germline trimming cut 3 bases from V and 3 bases from J; bases unmatched to any gene: 1. The germline CDR1 and CDR2 sequences are SGHAT and FQNNGV. The CDR3 sequence is CASSFGTGYEQYF. In DNA form, the CDR3 reads TGTGCCAGCAGCTTCGGGACAGGCTACGAGCAGTACTTC.

The V and J genes are TRBV27 and TRBJ1-5, with a weak D call TRBD1 (6 bases). Germline CDR1 is MNHEY and CDR2 is SMNVEV (reference sequence). Trimming removed 0 bases at V and 7 bases at J, with 10 bases between. The CDR3 extends over 14 amino acids. For the CDR3, the DNA is TGTGCCAGCAGTTTATCTGCCAGGGGCCAGCCCCAGCATTTT. Its protein is CASSLSARGQPQHF.

The chain combines TRBV28 with TRBJ1-5; D gene ambiguous. V lost 6 bases and J 3 bases, leaving 15 bases between the germline ends. The germline CDR1 and CDR2 sequences are MDHEN and SYDVKM. The CDR3 has 15 amino acids. The CDR3 DNA reads TGTGCCAGCAGCCAACTTATGATTTTCAATCAGCCCCAGCATTTT. Translating gives CASSQLMIFNQPQHF.

The chain employs TRBV7-2 and TRBJ2-1, with D unclear. V was cut by 2 bases and J by 6 bases, with 2 bases left in between. The CDR3 loop spans 11 amino acids. CDR1 and CDR2 (germline): SGHTA, FQGNSA. The CDR3, as DNA: TGTGCCAGCAGCTTATCCAATGAGCAGTTCTTC. This translates into CASSLSNEQFF.

The chain joins TRBV9 to TRBJ2-1; possible D gene TRBD1, 6 bases. This CDR3 is built from 15 residues. From germline, CDR1 is SGDLS and CDR2 YYNGEE. With 3 bases removed from V and 9 bases from J, the gap between germline ends came to 19 bases. CDR3 in DNA: TGTGCCAGCAGCGAACGACAGGCAGGCGGAGGTGAGCAGTTCTTC. It translates to CASSERQAGGGEQFF. Combining the CDR3 with reference TRBV9 and TRBJ2-1 gives the whole variable domain DSGVTQTPKHLITATGQRVTLRCSPRSGDLSVYWYQQSLDQGLQFLIQYYNGEERAKGNILERFSAQQFPDLHSELNLSSLELGDSALYFCASSERQAGGGEQFFGPGTRLTVL.